Below, 28 T cell receptor beta chains from the same sample are listed, as sequenced in a study of radiotherapy plus CTLA-4 blockade in lung cancer. Profiled with immunoSEQ multiplex PCR; TCRdb holds only in-frame clones, not every one. The repertoire holds 45,000 or so clones, with more than 70% as singletons. The sequencing used peripheral blood, collected from a patient treated with radiotherapy plus ipilimumab. These receptors all stem from a human donor with non-small cell lung cancer whose response to radiotherapy plus ipilimumab could not be evaluated.

A few counts support this clone. CDR3 bases: TGTGCCAGCAGTGATTCTAGCGGGGGTTTCCGCGAGCAGTACTTC. Residues: CASSDSSGGFREQYF. This chain uses TRBV25-1 with TRBJ2-7, with 10 bases that match TRBD2. This CDR3 has 15 residues. CDR1 is MGHDK, CDR2 SYGVNS, per germline. Trimming cost V 3 bases and J 6 bases; bases outside gene matches: 8.

The rearrangement links TRBV7-2 to TRBJ2-1; D is perhaps TRBD1 (8 bases). The CDR3 runs 15 residues. Germline V CDR1 and CDR2: SGHTA, FQGNSA. The germline V and J ends were trimmed by 6 bases and 4 bases, with 16 bases remaining between them. The CDR3 DNA reads as TGTGCCAGCAGTTGGACAGGGAGGGGGTACAATGAGCAGTTCTTC. Translation gives CASSWTGRGYNEQFF.

The CDR3 protein is CATARGSGSNEQFF. The CDR3 DNA follows: TGTGCCACCGCGCGGGGTAGCGGGAGTAATGAGCAGTTCTTC. The chain links TRBV19 to TRBJ2-1, with 9 bases that match TRBD2. The germline V gene has CDR1 LNHDA and CDR2 SQIVND (reference sequence). This CDR3 spans 14 amino acids. Unmatched junction bases numbered 11, after V lost 10 bases and J lost 7 bases.

In its sample, this clone was seen once. J is TRBJ2-4 and V is TRBV7-2; tentative D call: TRBD1 (7 bases). This CDR3 has 13 residues. Trimming stripped 2 bases from V and 7 bases from J, with 9 bases between. The V gene's germline CDR1 is SGHTA and CDR2 FQGNSA. CDR3 sequence: CASSLPGGNIQYF. The CDR3 nucleotides read TGTGCCAGCAGCTTACCAGGGGGGAACATTCAGTACTTC.

The chain has TRBV28 and TRBJ2-3, with D possibly TRBD1 on 5 matching bases. The CDR3 runs 13 residues. In germline, CDR1 is MDHEN, CDR2 SYDVKM. With 3 bases removed from V and 3 bases from J, the gap between germline ends came to 7 bases. CDR3: CASSLGPTDTQYF. The CDR3, as DNA: TGTGCCAGCAGTTTGGGGCCGACAGATACGCAGTATTTT.

The rearrangement uses TRBV19 and TRBJ2-1; TRBD2 agrees at 9 bases. CDR1 is LNHDA and CDR2 is SQIVND in the germline V gene (reference sequence). The V gene end was trimmed by 5 bases and the J gene end by 4 bases; junction bases not matched to a gene: 6. There are 15 residues in the CDR3. DNA for the CDR3: TGTGCCAGTAGTGGGGCGGGGGGGCCATACAATGAGCAGTTCTTC. Its protein is CASSGAGGPYNEQFF.

This rearrangement joins TRBV5-1 to TRBJ2-7, with 14 bases identical to TRBD2. The J segment lost 4 bases and the V segment lost 0 bases, leaving 9 bases of the junction unmatched. Germline V gene sequence: CDR1 SGHRS, CDR2 YFSETQ. CDR3 length: 18 amino acids. The CDR3 region has the DNA TGCGCCAGCAGCTTGGCCCGGGGACTAGCGGGAGTCTGGTACGAGCAGTACTTC. This translates into CASSLARGLAGVWYEQYF.

This CDR3 is CASSMRTGEEKLFF. CDR3 DNA: TGTGCCAGCAGCATGCGGACAGGGGAGGAAAAACTGTTTTTT. The V and J genes are TRBV5-4 and TRBJ1-4; 9 bases are shared with TRBD1. With V trimmed by 4 bases and J by 8 bases, 6 bases remained unmatched. CDR3 length: 14 residues. CDR1 and CDR2 from the germline V gene are SGHNT and YYREEE (reference sequence).

This chain links TRBV7-8 with TRBJ1-5; 7 bases line up with TRBD1. Germline trimming cut 5 bases from V and 6 bases from J; bases unmatched to any gene: 19. CDR1 and CDR2 from the germline V gene are SGHVS and FQNEAQ. The CDR3 is 18 residues long. The CDR3 nucleotides read TGTGCCAGCAGCCCCTTAGGGGGGTCCAGGGGGATAGGTCAGCCCCAGCATTTT. Amino acid sequence: CASSPLGGSRGIGQPQHF.

The chain recombines TRBV9 with TRBJ2-7, with a weak D call TRBD1 (6 bases). Germline V CDR1 and CDR2: SGDLS, YYNGEE. With 4 bases removed from V and 5 bases from J, the gap between germline ends came to 16 bases. This CDR3 is built from 14 residues. The CDR3 coding sequence is TGTGCCAGCAGCTCCGAGGGACAAGGGAACGAGCAGTACTTC. Translating it yields CASSSEGQGNEQYF.

This clone was counted a few times. The rearrangement joins TRBV7-6 to TRBJ2-5; TRBD2 is a possible D gene (6 bases). Germline CDR1 and CDR2: SGHVS and FNYEAQ. The CDR3 loop spans 21 amino acids. The V end lost 4 bases, the J end lost 1 base, and 31 bases lay between the germline ends. The DNA of the CDR3 is TGTGCCAGCAGCTCAGAATTTAGCGGTTCACCTCGACGGGCCACCCAAGAGACCCAGTACTTC. The encoded protein is CASSSEFSGSPRRATQETQYF. Using reference TRBV7-6 and TRBJ2-5 for the parts outside the CDR3, the full variable domain is GAGVSQSPRYKVTKRGQDVALRCDPISGHVSLYWYRQALGQGPEFLTYFNYEAQQDKSGLPNDRFSAERPEGSISTLTIQRTEQRDSAMYRCASSSEFSGSPRRATQETQYFGPGTRLLVL.

The V gene is TRBV11-2, the J gene TRBJ1-6; TRBD1 matches at 7 bases. V trimming: 7 bases; J trimming: 13 bases; junction bases outside the gene matches: 13. This CDR3 is built from 14 residues. The V gene's germline CDR1 is SGHAT and CDR2 FQNNGV. The CDR3 region has the DNA TGTGCCAGCATGAAAGGGACAGTGCGGTCCCCCCTCCACTTT. This translates into CASMKGTVRSPLHF.

This clone appeared once. This sequence joins TRBV5-1 and TRBJ2-5; 8 bases line up with TRBD2. Germline V lookup: CDR1 SGHRS, CDR2 YFSETQ. V lost 0 bases to trimming and J lost 4 bases; unmatched junction nucleotides: 8. The CDR3 contains 16 residues. CDR3 DNA: TGCGCCAGCAGCTTGGCCACCGGGGGGGCCATAGAGACCCAGTACTTC. Translated: CASSLATGGAIETQYF.

This clone appeared once. The rearrangement links TRBV9 to TRBJ1-1; 11 nucleotides align to TRBD1. Germline trimming cut 0 bases from V and 4 bases from J; bases unmatched to any gene: 2. Germline CDR1 SGDLS, CDR2 YYNGEE. The CDR3 is 15 amino acids. The CDR3 bases are TGTGCCAGCAGCGTAGCCGGGACAGGGGGCACTGAAGCTTTCTTT. Amino acids: CASSVAGTGGTEAFF.

The CDR3 nucleotides read TGCAGCGTTGAAGTTGACAGGGAGGTGGGCACAGATACGCAGTATTTT. This encodes CSVEVDREVGTDTQYF. This chain connects TRBV29-1 to TRBJ2-3; a possible D gene is TRBD1 (7 bases). The germline CDR1 and CDR2 sequences are SQVTM and ANQGSEA. V was cut by 1 base and J by 1 base, with 15 bases left in between. The CDR3 has 16 amino acids.

This clone is a singleton in its sample. The rearrangement joins TRBV6-5 to TRBJ2-7, with 8 bases matching TRBD1. Germline values: CDR1 MNHEY, CDR2 SVGAGI. The length of the CDR3 is 14 residues. V trimming: 6 bases; J trimming: 4 bases; junction bases outside the gene matches: 8. This CDR3 reads CASSPGQGAYEQYF. The CDR3 DNA reads as TGTGCCAGCAGCCCCGGGCAGGGGGCATACGAGCAGTACTTC.

This chain links TRBV5-4 with TRBJ2-2; 12 positions match TRBD2. J was trimmed by 8 bases and V by 4 bases; bases with no gene match: 6. This CDR3 is built from 15 residues. Germline values: CDR1 SGHNT, CDR2 YYREEE (reference sequence). The CDR3 DNA sequence: TGTGCCAGCAGCAAGACTAGCGGGAGATCGGGGGAGCTGTTTTTT. This gives the protein CASSKTSGRSGELFF. The whole variable domain, filled in from reference TRBV5-4 and TRBJ2-2, reads ETGVTQSPTHLIKTRGQQVTLRCSSQSGHNTVSWYQQALGQGPQFIFQYYREEENGRGNFPPRFSGLQFPNYSSELNVNALELDDSALYLCASSKTSGRSGELFFGEGSRLTVL.

This rearrangement joins TRBV6-6 to TRBJ2-1; possible D gene TRBD1, 5 bases. The germline CDR1 and CDR2 sequences are MNHNY and SVGAGI (reference sequence). The CDR3 runs to 15 residues. The germline V and J ends were trimmed by 7 bases and 0 bases, with 13 bases remaining between them. This chain's CDR3 is CASTLGVTSYNEQFF. CDR3 in DNA: TGTGCCAGCACCTTAGGGGTCACCTCCTACAATGAGCAGTTCTTC.

The chain carries TRBV7-2 and TRBJ2-5; the match to TRBD1 covers 8 bases. J lost 1 base, V lost 5 bases, and 9 bases had no gene match. The CDR3 covers 16 residues. Germline values: CDR1 SGHTA, CDR2 FQGNSA. CDR3 loop: CASSTRLGQVQETQYF. CDR3 sequence (DNA): TGTGCCAGCAGCACTAGGTTGGGACAGGTCCAAGAGACCCAGTACTTC.

This rearrangement joins TRBV28 to TRBJ1-2; 10 bases are a match to TRBD1. Trimming cost V 4 bases and J 1 base; bases outside gene matches: 9. This CDR3 comprises 17 residues. Germline lookup yields CDR1 MDHEN and CDR2 SYDVKM. DNA of the CDR3: TGTGCCAGCAGTTCTTGGACAGGGGGGAAACTTAACTATGGCTACACCTTC. Encoded protein: CASSSWTGGKLNYGYTF.

The J gene is TRBJ2-7, the V gene TRBV13; 15 positions agree with TRBD2. With 5 bases clipped from V and 4 bases from J, the junction kept 6 bases outside the gene matches. The CDR3 is 16 residues long. Germline V CDR1 and CDR2: PRHDT, FYEKMQ (reference sequence). The CDR3 DNA reads as TGTGCCAGCAGCCTCGGACTAGCGGGAGGGTCTTACGAGCAGTACTTC. Protein: CASSLGLAGGSYEQYF.

J is TRBJ1-1 and V is TRBV19; no definite D call. Germline V gene data show CDR1 as LNHDA and CDR2 as SQIVND (reference sequence). V was shortened by 5 bases and J by 2 bases, with 12 bases between the two germline ends. The CDR3 sequence is 14 residues long. This CDR3 reads CASSLNGRNTEAFF. The CDR3 coding sequence is TGTGCCAGTAGTCTCAACGGGAGAAACACTGAAGCTTTCTTT. Full variable domain (outside the CDR3, taken from reference TRBV19 and TRBJ1-1): DGGITQSPKYLFRKEGQNVTLSCEQNLNHDAMYWYRQDPGQGLRLIYYSQIVNDFQKGDIAEGYSVSREKKESFPLTVTSAQKNPTAFYLCASSLNGRNTEAFFGQGTRLTVV.

This clone was seen more than once but under ten times. At one of its ends the junction is not consistent with the germline gene, which may arise from a read error. The V gene is TRBV5-4, the J gene TRBJ2-5; D perhaps matches TRBD2 (6 bases). Germline V gives CDR1 SGHNT, CDR2 YYREEE (reference sequence). The CDR3 covers 17 residues. The CDR3 region has the DNA TGCGCCAGCAGCCAAGACCGGGGGATGGGGGACCAAGAGACCCAGTACTTC. Translating gives CASSQDRGMGDQETQYF.

This clone was found once. This chain links TRBV27 with TRBJ1-4, with 8 positions matching TRBD1. Trimming cost V 6 bases and J 8 bases; bases outside gene matches: 11. Germline loops: CDR1 MNHEY, CDR2 SMNVEV (reference sequence). This CDR3 has 15 amino acids. As DNA, the CDR3 is TGTGCCAGCAGCGTCCAGGGGGCGCCCCGGGAAAAACTGTTTTTT. It is translated as CASSVQGAPREKLFF.

The J gene is TRBJ1-3, the V gene TRBV9, with a weak D call TRBD1 (5 bases). Germline CDR1 and CDR2: SGDLS and YYNGEE. The ends were cut back, 4 bases at V and 8 bases at J, with 22 bases in the middle. The CDR3 extends over 16 amino acids. CDR3 DNA: TGTGCCAGCAGCCCAACCCCCCAGAGTAAGGGGCACACCATATATTTT. This gives the protein CASSPTPQSKGHTIYF.

The gene calls are TRBV27 and TRBJ1-1; unclear D gene. The V and J ends lost 5 bases and 10 bases respectively, with 23 bases between them. The germline V gene encodes CDR1 MNHEY and CDR2 SMNVEV (reference sequence). This CDR3 is built from 15 residues. CDR3 DNA: TGTGCCAGCAGTACTAAAAGAACGACGTCCCAAGGAGCTTTCTTT. It translates to CASSTKRTTSQGAFF.

J is TRBJ2-7 and V is TRBV5-6; 8 nucleotides align to TRBD1. There are 14 residues in the CDR3. CDR1 is SGHDT and CDR2 is YYEEEE in the germline V gene. J lost 2 bases, V lost 1 base, and 2 bases had no gene match. The CDR3 is CASSLMGQAYEQYF. The CDR3 DNA reads TGTGCCAGCAGCTTGATGGGACAGGCCTACGAGCAGTACTTC. Full variable domain (outside the CDR3, taken from reference TRBV5-6 and TRBJ2-7): DAGVTQSPTHLIKTRGQQVTLRCSPKSGHDTVSWYQQALGQGPQFIFQYYEEEERQRGNFPDRFSGHQFPNYSSELNVNALLLGDSALYLCASSLMGQAYEQYFGPGTRLTVT.

The chain joins TRBV7-9 to TRBJ2-7; tentatively, D is TRBD1 (6 bases). The germline CDR1 and CDR2 sequences are SEHNR and FQNEAQ (reference sequence). Deletions cut 5 bases from V and 5 bases from J, with 10 bases between. This CDR3 spans 12 amino acids. The CDR3 spells CASSRTADEQYF. The CDR3 coding sequence is TGTGCCAGCAGCCGGACAGCAGACGAGCAGTACTTC.